This T cell receptor beta chain is from a study of T cells expressing NK-cell markers. From its re-call of the 5' RACE reads, TCRdb lists each CDR3 protein once, without DNA. The sample has about 170,000 distinct CDR3 sequences, and its top ten clones hold 20% to 25%. The sample was blood T cells: a sorted CD56 or NKG2C T cell subset, CD4+ or CD8+ T cells, or bulk PBMC T cells (not recorded which). This TCR came from a man aged 18 to 69 in good health.

The CDR3 protein is CSTRGEDYGYTF. The genes are TRBV29-1 and TRBJ1-2; TCRdb designates TRBD1, a call that cannot be tested without DNA. CDR1 is SQVTM, CDR2 ANQGSEA, per germline. The CDR3 has 12 amino acids.